This T cell receptor (beta chain) appears in the sequencing data of a study of blood T cell repertoires in COVID-19. Germline V gene lookup returns CDR1 MNHEY and CDR2 SVGAGI. V trimming: 6 bases; J trimming: 5 bases; junction bases outside the gene matches: 7. The CDR3 is 14 residues long. Only in-frame clones appear in the TCRdb table, and some are missing; sequencing was by immunoSEQ multiplex PCR. The sample has tens of thousands of clones; 75% to 90% are singletons. This clonotype originated in a man aged 50-59 years with active COVID-19. The chain has TRBV6-5 and TRBJ2-7, with 10 bases that match TRBD1. Material: peripheral blood. As DNA, the CDR3 is TGTGCCAGCAGCCCCGACAGGGGGCGAAACGAGCAGTACTTC. It codes for CASSPDRGRNEQYF.